What follows describes a single T cell receptor beta chain. Antigen specificity is unknown. Time point: cycle 4 day 1 (C4D1), after five to seven weeks of nivolumab. In every patient, relapse followed autologous stem cell transplantation, while exposure to brentuximab vedotin differed. Best responses fell into complete response, partial response or progressive disease. This sample was taken from a study of PD-1 blockade in classical Hodgkin lymphoma. General study findings and limits: While CD8+ TCR diversity did not rise significantly by C4D1, CD4+ TCR diversity did.

Germline V gene data show CDR1 as SSHAT and CDR2 as FNYEAQ (reference sequence). Trimming left V 1 base short and J 7 bases short, with 7 bases between. There are 13 residues in the CDR3. The assay was immunoSEQ multiplex PCR, and TCRdb's table has in-frame clones only and misses some. The sample records 80,000 to 100,000 clones, about 93% being singletons. The clonotype was recovered from a human donor with classical Hodgkin lymphoma. This sample comprised peripheral blood mononuclear cells (PBMCs), obtained before the fourth cycle of nivolumab. This chain links TRBV7-7 with TRBJ2-2, with D hard to call. CDR3 in amino acids: CASSLGIGGELFF. As DNA, the CDR3 is TGTGCCAGCAGCTTAGGTATAGGCGGGGAGCTGTTTTTT.